What follows is one T cell receptor (beta chain) and its context. Its antigen remains unidentified. It is likely a read error, because the conserved phenylalanine at the end of the CDR3 is missing. Hyperthyroidism in the patients, aged 18 to 65, was newly diagnosed and under 2 months in duration. Uncontrolled infection, other autoimmune disease, pregnancy or lactation led to exclusion. There were TCR beta CDR3 regions amplified from RNA transcripts. Primed by the HTBI set, a first-round RT-PCR was run on the TCR CDR3. MiXCR was run by TCRdb on the multiplex PCR reads, yielding one entry per CDR3 protein. Of 450,000 to 700,000 distinct CDR3 sequences in the sample, 46% were seen once. This entry comes from a study of T cells in Graves' hyperthyroidism and ophthalmopathy. Broader study findings: Blood also carried most thyroid clonotypes expanded above 0.001.

Trimming took 3 bases from V and 5 from J, leaving 8 bases between them. Germline V gene data show CDR1 as MGHRA and CDR2 as YSYEKL. This CDR3 has 12 amino acids. The rearrangement uses TRBV4-1 and TRBJ2-7; D unresolved. This TCR was sampled from a young woman with Graves' hyperthyroidism. Sample: peripheral blood or thyroid tissue (not recorded which). CDR3 sequence reads: CASSQNTDEQYY. DNA of the CDR3: TGCGCCAGCAGCCAGAATACCGACGAGCAGTACTAC.